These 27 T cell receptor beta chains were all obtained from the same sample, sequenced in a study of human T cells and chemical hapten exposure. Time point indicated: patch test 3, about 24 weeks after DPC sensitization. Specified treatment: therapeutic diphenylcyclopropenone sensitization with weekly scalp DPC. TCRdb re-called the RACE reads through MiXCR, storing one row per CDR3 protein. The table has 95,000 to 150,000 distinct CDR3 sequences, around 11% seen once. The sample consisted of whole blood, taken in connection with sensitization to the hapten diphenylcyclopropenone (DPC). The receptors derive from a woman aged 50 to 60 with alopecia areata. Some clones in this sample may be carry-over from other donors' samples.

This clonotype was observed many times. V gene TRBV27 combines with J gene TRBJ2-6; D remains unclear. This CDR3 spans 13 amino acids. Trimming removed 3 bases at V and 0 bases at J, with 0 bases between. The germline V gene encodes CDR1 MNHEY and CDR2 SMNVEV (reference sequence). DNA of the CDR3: TGTGCCAGCAGTTTCTCTGGGGCCAACGTCCTGACTTTC. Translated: CASSFSGANVLTF. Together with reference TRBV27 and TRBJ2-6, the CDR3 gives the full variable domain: EAQVTQNPRYLITVTGKKLTVTCSQNMNHEYMSWYRQDPGLGLRQIYYSMNVEVTDKGDVPEGYKVSRKEKRNFPLILESPSPNQTSLYFCASSFSGANVLTFGAGSRLTVL.

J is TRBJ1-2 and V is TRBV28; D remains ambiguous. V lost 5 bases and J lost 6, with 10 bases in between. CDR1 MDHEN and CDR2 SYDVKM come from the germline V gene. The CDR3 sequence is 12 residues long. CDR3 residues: CASSAGRNGYTF. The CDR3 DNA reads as TGTGCCAGCAGTGCCGGGAGAAATGGCTACACCTTC.

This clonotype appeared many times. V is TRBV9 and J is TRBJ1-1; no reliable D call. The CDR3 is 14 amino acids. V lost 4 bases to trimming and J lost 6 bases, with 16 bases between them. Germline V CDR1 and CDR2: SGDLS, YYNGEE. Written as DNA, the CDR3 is TGTGCCAGCAGCCCTCAAATCGGGGTGGCTGAAGCTTTCTTT. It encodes CASSPQIGVAEAFF.

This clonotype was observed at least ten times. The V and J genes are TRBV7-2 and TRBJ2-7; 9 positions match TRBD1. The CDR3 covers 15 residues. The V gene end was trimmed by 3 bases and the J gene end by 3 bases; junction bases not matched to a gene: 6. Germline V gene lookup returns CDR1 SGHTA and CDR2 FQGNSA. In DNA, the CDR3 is TGTGCCAGCAGCTTTTCCGGGACAGGGAACTACGAGCAGTACTTC. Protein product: CASSFSGTGNYEQYF.

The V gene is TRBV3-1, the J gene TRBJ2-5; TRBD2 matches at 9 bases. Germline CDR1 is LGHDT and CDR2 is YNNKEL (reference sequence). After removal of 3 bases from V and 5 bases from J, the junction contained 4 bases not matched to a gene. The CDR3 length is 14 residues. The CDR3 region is CASSQASGGETQYF. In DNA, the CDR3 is TGTGCCAGCAGCCAGGCGAGCGGGGGGGAGACCCAGTACTTC.

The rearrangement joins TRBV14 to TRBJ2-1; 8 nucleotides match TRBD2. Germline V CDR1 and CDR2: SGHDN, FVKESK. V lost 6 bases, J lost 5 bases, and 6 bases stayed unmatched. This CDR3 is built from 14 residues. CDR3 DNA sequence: TGTGCCAGCAGAGAAAGCGGGGGAGACAATGAGCAGTTCTTC. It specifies CASRESGGDNEQFF.

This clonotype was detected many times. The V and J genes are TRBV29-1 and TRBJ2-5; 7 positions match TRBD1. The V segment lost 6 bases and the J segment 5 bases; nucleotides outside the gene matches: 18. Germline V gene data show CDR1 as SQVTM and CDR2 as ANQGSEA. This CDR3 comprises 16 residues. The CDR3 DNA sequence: TGCAGCGTGAAGGGGGCGGCAAAAGGGTCGGAGGAGACCCAGTACTTC. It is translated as CSVKGAAKGSEETQYF.

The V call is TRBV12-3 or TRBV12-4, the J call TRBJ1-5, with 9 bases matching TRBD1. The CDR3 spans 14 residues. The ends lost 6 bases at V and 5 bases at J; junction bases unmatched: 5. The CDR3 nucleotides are TGTGCCAGCAGGATGGGACAGGGAGATCAGCCCCAGCATTTT. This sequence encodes CASRMGQGDQPQHF.

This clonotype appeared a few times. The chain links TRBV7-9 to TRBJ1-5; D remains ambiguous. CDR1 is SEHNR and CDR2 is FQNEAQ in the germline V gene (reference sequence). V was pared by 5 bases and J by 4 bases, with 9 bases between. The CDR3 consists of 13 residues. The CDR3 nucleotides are TGTGCCAGCAGCGAAGAAATTAATCAGCCCCAGCATTTT. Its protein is CASSEEINQPQHF.

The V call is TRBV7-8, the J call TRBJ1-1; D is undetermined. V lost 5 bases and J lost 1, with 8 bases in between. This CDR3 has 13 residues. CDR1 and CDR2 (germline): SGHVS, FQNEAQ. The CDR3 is CASSPGRNTEAFF. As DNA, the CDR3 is TGTGCCAGCAGCCCTGGTAGGAACACTGAAGCTTTCTTT.

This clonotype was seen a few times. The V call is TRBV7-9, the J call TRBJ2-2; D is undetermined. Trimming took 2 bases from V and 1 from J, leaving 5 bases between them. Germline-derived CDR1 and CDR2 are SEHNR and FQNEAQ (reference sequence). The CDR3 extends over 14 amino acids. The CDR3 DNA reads TGTGCCAGCAGCTTACGTGGGAACACCGGGGAGCTGTTTTTT. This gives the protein CASSLRGNTGELFF.

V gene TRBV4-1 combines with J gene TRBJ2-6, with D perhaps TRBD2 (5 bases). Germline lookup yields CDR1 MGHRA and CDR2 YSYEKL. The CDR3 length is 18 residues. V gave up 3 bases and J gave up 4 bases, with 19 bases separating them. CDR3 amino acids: CASSHRGLADTGANVLTF. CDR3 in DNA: TGCGCCAGCAGCCATAGAGGGTTGGCGGATACAGGGGCCAACGTCCTGACTTTC.

The CDR3 DNA follows: TGTGCCAGTACAGGGGGCAAGTTTCTTGGCTACACCTTC. This encodes CASTGGKFLGYTF. The chain carries TRBV11-2 and TRBJ1-2, with 9 bases lining up with TRBD1. Germline V gives CDR1 SGHAT, CDR2 FQNNGV. The V gene end was trimmed by 9 bases and the J gene end by 7 bases; junction bases not matched to a gene: 9. The CDR3 runs to 13 residues.

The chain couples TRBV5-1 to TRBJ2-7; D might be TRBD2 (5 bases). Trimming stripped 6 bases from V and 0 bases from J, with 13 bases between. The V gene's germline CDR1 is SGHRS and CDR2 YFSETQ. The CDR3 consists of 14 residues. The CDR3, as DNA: TGCGCCAGCATGGCTAGCAGTACCTCCTACGAGCAGTACTTC. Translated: CASMASSTSYEQYF.

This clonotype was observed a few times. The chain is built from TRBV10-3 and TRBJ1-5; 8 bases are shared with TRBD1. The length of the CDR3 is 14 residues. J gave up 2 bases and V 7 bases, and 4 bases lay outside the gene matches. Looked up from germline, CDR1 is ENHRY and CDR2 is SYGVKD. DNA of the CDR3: TGTGCCATCATAAAGGACAGGGGCAATCAGCCCCAGCATTTT. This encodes CAIIKDRGNQPQHF.

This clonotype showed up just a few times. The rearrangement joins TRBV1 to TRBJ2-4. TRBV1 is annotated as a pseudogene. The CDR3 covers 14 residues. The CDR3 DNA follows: TGCACCAGCACCGGACGTGTAGCCAAAAACATTCAGTACTTC. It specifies CTSTGRVAKNIQYF.

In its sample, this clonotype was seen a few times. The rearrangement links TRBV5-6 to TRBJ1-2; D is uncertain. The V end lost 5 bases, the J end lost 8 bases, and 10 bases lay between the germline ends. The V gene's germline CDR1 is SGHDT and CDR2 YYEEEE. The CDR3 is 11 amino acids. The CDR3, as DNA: TGTGCCAGCAGGAAGAAGATGGGCTACACCTTC. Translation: CASRKKMGYTF.

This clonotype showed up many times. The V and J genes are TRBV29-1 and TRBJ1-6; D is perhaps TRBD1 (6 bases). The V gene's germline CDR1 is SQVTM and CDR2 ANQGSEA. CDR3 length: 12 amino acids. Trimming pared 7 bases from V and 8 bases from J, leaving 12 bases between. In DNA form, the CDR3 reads TGCAGCGCCTCGGAGGGGGATTCACCCCTCCACTTT. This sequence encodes CSASEGDSPLHF.

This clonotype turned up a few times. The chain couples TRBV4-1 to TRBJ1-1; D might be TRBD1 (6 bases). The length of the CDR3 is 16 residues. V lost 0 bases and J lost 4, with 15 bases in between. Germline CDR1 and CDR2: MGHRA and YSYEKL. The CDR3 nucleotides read TGCGCCAGCAGCCAAGATGGGATGGGGGGGCCCACTGAAGCTTTCTTT. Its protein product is CASSQDGMGGPTEAFF.

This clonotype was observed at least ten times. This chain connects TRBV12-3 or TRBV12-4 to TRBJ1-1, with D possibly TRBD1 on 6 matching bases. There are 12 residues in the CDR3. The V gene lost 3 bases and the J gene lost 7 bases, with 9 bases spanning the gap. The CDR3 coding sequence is TGTGCCAGCAGTTTCGGGGGGCTTGAAGCTTTCTTT. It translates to CASSFGGLEAFF.

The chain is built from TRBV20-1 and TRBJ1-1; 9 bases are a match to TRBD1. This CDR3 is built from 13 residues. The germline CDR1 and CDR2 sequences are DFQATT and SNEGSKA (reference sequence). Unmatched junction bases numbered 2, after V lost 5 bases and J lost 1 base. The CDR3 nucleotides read TGCAGTGCTCCGGGACAGGGGAACACTGAAGCTTTCTTT. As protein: CSAPGQGNTEAFF.

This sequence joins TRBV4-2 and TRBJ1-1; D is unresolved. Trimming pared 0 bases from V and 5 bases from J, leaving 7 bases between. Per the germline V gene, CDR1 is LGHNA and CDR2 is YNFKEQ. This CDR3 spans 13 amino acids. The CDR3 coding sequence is TGTGCCAGCAGCCAAGATCAGTGGACTGAAGCTTTCTTT. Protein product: CASSQDQWTEAFF.

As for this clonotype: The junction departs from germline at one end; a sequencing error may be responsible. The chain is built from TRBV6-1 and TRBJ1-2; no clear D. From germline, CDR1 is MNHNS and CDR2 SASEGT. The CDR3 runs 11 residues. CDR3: CASSEVYGYTF. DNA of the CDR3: TGTGCCAGCAGCGAAGTCTATGGCTACACCTTC.

CDR3: CAIRHSGQNSPLHF. The CDR3 DNA reads as TGTGCCATCAGGCATTCTGGACAGAACTCACCCCTCCACTTT. The rearrangement joins TRBV10-3 to TRBJ1-6; maybe TRBD1 (6 bases). With 6 bases removed from V and 10 bases from J, the gap between germline ends came to 16 bases. This CDR3 comprises 14 residues. In germline, CDR1 is ENHRY, CDR2 SYGVKD.

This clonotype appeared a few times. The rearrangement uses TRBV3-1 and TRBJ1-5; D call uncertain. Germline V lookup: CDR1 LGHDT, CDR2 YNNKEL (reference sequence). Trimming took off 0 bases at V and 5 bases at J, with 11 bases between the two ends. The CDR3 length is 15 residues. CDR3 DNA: TGTGCCAGCAGCCAAGATACGGGGAGTGATCAGCCCCAGCATTTT. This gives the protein CASSQDTGSDQPQHF. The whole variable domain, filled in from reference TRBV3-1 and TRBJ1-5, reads DTAVSQTPKYLVTQMGNDKSIKCEQNLGHDTMYWYKQDSKKFLKIMFSYNNKELIINETVPNRFSPKSPDKAHLNLHINSLELGDSAVYFCASSQDTGSDQPQHFGDGTRLSIL.

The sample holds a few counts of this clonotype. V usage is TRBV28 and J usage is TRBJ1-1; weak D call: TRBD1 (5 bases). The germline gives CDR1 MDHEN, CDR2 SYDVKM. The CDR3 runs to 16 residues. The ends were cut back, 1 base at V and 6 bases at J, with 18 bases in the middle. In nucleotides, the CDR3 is TGTGCCAGCAGTTTATATTCTGTGGGAGGGGACGCTGAAGCTTTCTTT. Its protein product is CASSLYSVGGDAEAFF. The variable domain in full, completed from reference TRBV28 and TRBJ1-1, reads DVKVTQSSRYLVKRTGEKVFLECVQDMDHENMFWYRQDPGLGLRLIYFSYDVKMKEKGDIPEGYSVSREKKERFSLILESASTNQTSMYLCASSLYSVGGDAEAFFGQGTRLTVV.

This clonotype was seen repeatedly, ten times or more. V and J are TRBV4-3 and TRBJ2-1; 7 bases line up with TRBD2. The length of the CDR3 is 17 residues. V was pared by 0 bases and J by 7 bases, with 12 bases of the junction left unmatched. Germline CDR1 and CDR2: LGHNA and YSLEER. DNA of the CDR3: TGCGCCAGCAGCCAAGATCTGGCTAGCGGTTACGGTAATGAGCAGTTCTTC. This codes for CASSQDLASGYGNEQFF.